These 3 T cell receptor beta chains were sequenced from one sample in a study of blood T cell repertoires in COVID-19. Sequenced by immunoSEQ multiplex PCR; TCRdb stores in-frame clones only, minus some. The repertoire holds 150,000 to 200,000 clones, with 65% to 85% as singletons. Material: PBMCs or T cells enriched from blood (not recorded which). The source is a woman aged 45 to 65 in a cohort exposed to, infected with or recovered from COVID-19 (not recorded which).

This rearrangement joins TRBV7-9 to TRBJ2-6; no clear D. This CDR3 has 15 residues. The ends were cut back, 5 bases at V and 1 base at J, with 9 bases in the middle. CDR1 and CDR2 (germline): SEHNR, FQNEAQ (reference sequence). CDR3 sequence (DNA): TGTGCCAGCAGCCCCCCGCGGTCTGGGGCCAACGTCCTGACTTTC. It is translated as CASSPPRSGANVLTF.

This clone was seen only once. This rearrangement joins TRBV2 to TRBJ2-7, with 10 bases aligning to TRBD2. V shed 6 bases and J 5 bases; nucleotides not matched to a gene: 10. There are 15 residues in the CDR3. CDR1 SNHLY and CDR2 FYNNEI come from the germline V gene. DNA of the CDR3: TGTGCCAGCAGCCAAAAAATAGCGGGAGGAAACGAGCAGTACTTC. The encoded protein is CASSQKIAGGNEQYF.

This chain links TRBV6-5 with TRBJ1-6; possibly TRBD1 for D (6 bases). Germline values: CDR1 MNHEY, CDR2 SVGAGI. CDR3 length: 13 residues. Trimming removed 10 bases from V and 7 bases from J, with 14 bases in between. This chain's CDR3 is CAIRDTLNSPLHF. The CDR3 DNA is TGTGCCATCAGGGACACTCTCAATTCACCCCTCCACTTT.